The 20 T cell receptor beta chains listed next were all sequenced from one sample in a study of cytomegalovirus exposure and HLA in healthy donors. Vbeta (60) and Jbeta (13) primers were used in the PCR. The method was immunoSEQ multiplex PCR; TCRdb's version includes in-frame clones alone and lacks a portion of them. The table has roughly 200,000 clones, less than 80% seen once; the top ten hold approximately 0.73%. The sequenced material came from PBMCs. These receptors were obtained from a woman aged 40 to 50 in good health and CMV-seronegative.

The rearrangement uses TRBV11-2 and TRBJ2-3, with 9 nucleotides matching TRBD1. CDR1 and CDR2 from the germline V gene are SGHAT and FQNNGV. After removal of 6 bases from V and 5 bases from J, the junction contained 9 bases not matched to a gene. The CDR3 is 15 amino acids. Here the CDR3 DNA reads TGTGCCAGCAGTCAAGGGGACAGGGAAAAAGATACGCAGTATTTT. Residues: CASSQGDREKDTQYF. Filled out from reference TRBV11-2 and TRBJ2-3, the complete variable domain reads EAGVAQSPRYKIIEKRQSVAFWCNPISGHATLYWYQQILGQGPKLLIQFQNNGVVDDSQLPKDRFSAERLKGVDSTLKIQPAKLEDSAVYLCASSQGDREKDTQYFGPGTRLTVL.

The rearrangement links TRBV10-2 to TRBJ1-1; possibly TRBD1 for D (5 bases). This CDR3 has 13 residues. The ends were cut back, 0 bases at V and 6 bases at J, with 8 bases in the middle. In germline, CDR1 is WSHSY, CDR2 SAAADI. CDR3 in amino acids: CASSESGGAEAFF. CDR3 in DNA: TGCGCCAGCAGTGAGTCAGGAGGGGCTGAAGCTTTCTTT.

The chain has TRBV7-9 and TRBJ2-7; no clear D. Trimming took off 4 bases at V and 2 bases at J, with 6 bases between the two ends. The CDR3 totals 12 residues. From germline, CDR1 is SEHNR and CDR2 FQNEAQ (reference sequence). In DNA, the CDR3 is TGTGCCAGCAGCTCTAGACCCTACGAGCAGTACTTC. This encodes CASSSRPYEQYF. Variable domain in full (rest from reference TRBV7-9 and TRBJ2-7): DTGVSQNPRHKITKRGQNVTFRCDPISEHNRLYWYRQTLGQGPEFLTYFQNEAQLEKSRLLSDRFSAERPKGSFSTLEIQRTEQGDSAMYLCASSSRPYEQYFGPGTRLTVT.

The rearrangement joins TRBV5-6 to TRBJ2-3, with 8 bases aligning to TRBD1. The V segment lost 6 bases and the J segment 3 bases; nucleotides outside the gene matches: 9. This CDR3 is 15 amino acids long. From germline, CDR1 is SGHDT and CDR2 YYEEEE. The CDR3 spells CASTPDRGWTDTQYF. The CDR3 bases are TGTGCCAGCACCCCAGACAGGGGTTGGACAGATACGCAGTATTTT.

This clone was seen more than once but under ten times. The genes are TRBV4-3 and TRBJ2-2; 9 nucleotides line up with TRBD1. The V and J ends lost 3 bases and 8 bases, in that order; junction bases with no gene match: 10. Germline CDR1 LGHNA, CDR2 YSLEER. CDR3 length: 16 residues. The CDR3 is CASSQATGGTTGELFF. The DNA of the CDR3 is TGCGCCAGCAGCCAGGCGACAGGGGGAACGACGGGGGAGCTGTTTTTT.

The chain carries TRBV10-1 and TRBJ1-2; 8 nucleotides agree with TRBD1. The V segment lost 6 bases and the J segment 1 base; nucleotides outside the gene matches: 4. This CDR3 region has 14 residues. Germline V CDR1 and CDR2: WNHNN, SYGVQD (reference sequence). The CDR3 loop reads CASSATGVNYGYTF. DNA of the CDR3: TGCGCCAGCAGCGCGACAGGGGTTAACTATGGCTACACCTTC.

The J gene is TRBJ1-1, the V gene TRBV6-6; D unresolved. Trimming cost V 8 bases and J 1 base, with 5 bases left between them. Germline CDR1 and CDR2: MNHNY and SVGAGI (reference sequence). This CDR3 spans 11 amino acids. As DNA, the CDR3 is TGTGCCAGCCAGGAGAACACTGAAGCTTTCTTT. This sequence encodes CASQENTEAFF.

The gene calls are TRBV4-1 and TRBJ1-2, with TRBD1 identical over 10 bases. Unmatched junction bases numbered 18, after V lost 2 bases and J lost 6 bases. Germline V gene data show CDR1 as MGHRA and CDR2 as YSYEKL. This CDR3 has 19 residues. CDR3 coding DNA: TGCGCCAGCAGCCAAAGAGATGCCTCCTGGGGGACAGGGGACGATGGCTACACCTTC. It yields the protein CASSQRDASWGTGDDGYTF.

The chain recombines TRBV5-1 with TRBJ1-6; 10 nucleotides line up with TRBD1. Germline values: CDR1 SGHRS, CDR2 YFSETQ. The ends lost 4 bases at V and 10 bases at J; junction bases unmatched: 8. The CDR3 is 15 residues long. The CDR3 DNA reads TGCGCCAGCAGCCCTTCTGGACAGGGGGACTCACCCCTCCACTTT. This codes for CASSPSGQGDSPLHF.

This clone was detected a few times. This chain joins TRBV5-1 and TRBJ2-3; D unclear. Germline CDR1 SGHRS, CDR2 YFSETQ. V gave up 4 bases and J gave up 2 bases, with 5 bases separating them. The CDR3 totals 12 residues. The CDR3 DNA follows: TGCGCCAGCAGCCCCCACACAGATACGCAGTATTTT. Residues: CASSPHTDTQYF.

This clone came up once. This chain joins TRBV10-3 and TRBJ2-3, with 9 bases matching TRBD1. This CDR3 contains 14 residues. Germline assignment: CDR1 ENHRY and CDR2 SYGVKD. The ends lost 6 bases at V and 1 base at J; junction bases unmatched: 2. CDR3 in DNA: TGTGCCATCAGGGGGACAGGGCGCACAGATACGCAGTATTTT. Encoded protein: CAIRGTGRTDTQYF.

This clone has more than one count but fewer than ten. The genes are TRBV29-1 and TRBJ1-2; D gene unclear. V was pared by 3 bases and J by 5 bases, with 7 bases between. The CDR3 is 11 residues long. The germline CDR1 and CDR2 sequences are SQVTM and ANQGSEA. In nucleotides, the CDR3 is TGCAGCGTTGATCGAGGGTATGGCTACACCTTC. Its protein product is CSVDRGYGYTF. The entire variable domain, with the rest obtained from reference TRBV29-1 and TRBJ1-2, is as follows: SAVISQKPSRDICQRGTSLTIQCQVDSQVTMMFWYRQQPGQSLTLIATANQGSEATYESGFVIDKFPISRPNLTFSTLTVSNMSPEDSSIYLCSVDRGYGYTFGSGTRLTVV.

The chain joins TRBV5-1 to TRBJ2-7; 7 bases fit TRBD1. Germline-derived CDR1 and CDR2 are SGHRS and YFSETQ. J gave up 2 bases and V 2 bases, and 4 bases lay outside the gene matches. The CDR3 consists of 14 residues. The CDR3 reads CASSFRDRAYEQYF. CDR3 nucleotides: TGCGCCAGCAGCTTCCGGGACAGAGCCTACGAGCAGTACTTC.

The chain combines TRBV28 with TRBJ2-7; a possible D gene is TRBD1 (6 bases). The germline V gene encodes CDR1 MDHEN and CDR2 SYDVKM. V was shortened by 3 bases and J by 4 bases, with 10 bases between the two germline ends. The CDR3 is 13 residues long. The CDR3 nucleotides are TGTGCCAGCAGTTTCGGGACAAGGTACGAGCAGTACTTC. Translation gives CASSFGTRYEQYF.

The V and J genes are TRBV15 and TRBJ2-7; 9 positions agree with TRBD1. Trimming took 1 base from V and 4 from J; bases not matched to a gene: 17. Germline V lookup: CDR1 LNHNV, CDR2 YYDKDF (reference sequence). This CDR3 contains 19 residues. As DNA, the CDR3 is TGTGCCACCAGCAGAGTTGTGCCGGGACAGGGACCCTTTGATTACGAGCAGTACTTC. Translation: CATSRVVPGQGPFDYEQYF. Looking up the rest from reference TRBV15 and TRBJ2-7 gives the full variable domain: DAMVIQNPRYQVTQFGKPVTLSCSQTLNHNVMYWYQQKSSQAPKLLFHYYDKDFNNEADTPDNFQSRRPNTSFCFLDIRSPGLGDTAMYLCATSRVVPGQGPFDYEQYFGPGTRLTVT.

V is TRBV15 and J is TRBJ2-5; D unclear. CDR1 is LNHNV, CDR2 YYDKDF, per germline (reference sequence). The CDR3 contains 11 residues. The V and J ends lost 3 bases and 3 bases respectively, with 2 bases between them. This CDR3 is CATSSEETQYF. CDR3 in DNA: TGTGCCACCAGCAGCGAAGAGACCCAGTACTTC.

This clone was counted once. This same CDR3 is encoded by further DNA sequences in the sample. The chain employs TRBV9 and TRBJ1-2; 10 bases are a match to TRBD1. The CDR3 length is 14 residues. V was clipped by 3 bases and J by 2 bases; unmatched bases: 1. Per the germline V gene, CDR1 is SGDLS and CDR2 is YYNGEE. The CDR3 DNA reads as TGTGCCAGCAGCGGGGGACAGGGGAACTATGGCTACACCTTC. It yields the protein CASSGGQGNYGYTF.

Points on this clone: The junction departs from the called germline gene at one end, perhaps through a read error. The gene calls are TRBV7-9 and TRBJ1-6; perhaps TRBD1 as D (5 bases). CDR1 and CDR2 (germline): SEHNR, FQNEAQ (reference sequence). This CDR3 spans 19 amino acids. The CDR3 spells CSSSLVIEWGGSYNSPLHF. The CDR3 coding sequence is TGTTCCAGCAGCTTAGTTATTGAATGGGGGGGCTCCTATAATTCACCCCTCCACTTT. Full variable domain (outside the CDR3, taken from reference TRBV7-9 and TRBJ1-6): DTGVSQNPRHKITKRGQNVTFRCDPISEHNRLYWYRQTLGQGPEFLTYFQNEAQLEKSRLLSDRFSAERPKGSFSTLEIQRTEQGDSAMYLCSSSLVIEWGGSYNSPLHFGNGTRLTVT.

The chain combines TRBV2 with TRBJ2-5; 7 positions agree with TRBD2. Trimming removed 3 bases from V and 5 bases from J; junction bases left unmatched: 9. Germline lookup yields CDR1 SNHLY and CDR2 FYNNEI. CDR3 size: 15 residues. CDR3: CASSEAGVGGETQYF. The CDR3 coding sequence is TGTGCCAGCAGTGAGGCGGGAGTAGGTGGGGAGACCCAGTACTTC. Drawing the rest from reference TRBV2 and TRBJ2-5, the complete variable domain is EPEVTQTPSHQVTQMGQEVILRCVPISNHLYFYWYRQILGQKVEFLVSFYNNEISEKSEIFDDQFSVERPDGSNFTLKIRSTKLEDSAMYFCASSEAGVGGETQYFGPGTRLLVL.

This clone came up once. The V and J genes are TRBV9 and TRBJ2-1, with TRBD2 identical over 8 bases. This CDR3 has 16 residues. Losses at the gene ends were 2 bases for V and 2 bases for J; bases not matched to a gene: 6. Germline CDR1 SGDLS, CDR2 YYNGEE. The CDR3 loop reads CASSVRGGAPYNEQFF. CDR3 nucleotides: TGTGCCAGCAGCGTCCGGGGGGGCGCCCCCTACAATGAGCAGTTCTTC.